This record looks at one T cell receptor beta chain sequence and its context. PCR primers comprised 60 Vbeta and 13 Jbeta primers. Authors' methods: A later analysis tallied approximately 78 million unique TCR beta chains, around 12 million of them shared. The method was immunoSEQ multiplex PCR; TCRdb's version includes in-frame clones alone and lacks a portion of them. V and J calls plus clone size are reproduced from that table; the DNA served to infer D and trimming. The sample carries fewer than 250,000 clones, about 83% recorded once. The V gene end was trimmed by 1 base and the J gene end by 4 bases; junction bases not matched to a gene: 1. Germline V CDR1 and CDR2: MNHEY, SVGAGI. The CDR3 totals 14 residues. This specimen comes from a study of cytomegalovirus exposure and HLA in healthy donors.

The sequence was obtained from a woman in her fifties or sixties in good health and CMV-seropositive. The sequenced sample consisted of PBMCs. The genes are TRBV6-5 and TRBJ1-2; 9 bases match TRBD1. CDR3: CASSYLDRGYGYTF. CDR3 DNA: TGTGCCAGCAGTTACTTGGACAGGGGCTATGGCTACACCTTC.